Each of the 25 T cell receptor beta chains below was sequenced from the same sample in a study of T cell repertoires in cytomegalovirus infection. TCRdb called the reads again in MiXCR, with one record for every CDR3 protein. The sample includes about 260,000 distinct CDR3 sequences, roughly 10% seen only once; the top ten take approximately 15%. The sequenced sample consisted of PBMCs. These receptors were obtained from a human donor in good health (CMV status not recorded). Some clones in this sample may be carry-over from other donors' samples.

The table lists this clonotype with a few counts. The chain is built from TRBV20-1 and TRBJ2-7; D gene unclear. In germline, CDR1 is DFQATT, CDR2 SNEGSKA (reference sequence). V lost 7 bases and J lost 1, with 5 bases in between. This CDR3 has 10 residues. The CDR3 loop is CSVKSYEQYF. CDR3 DNA: TGCAGTGTTAAATCCTACGAGCAGTACTTC.

This clonotype was detected many times. The chain carries TRBV7-2 and TRBJ1-4, with 11 bases that match TRBD1. The CDR3 has 15 amino acids. Germline-derived CDR1 and CDR2 are SGHTA and FQGNSA. Trimming cost V 4 bases and J 8 bases; bases outside gene matches: 6. The CDR3 sequence is CASSSRTGGAEKLFF. The CDR3 coding sequence is TGTGCCAGCAGCTCTAGGACAGGGGGCGCCGAAAAACTGTTTTTT.

The chain couples TRBV23-1 to TRBJ2-3; D may be TRBD2 (6 bases). TRBV23-1 is an open reading frame whose function is uncertain. The CDR3 is 15 amino acids. The germline V and J ends were trimmed by 7 bases and 4 bases, with 18 bases remaining between them. The CDR3 nucleotides read TGCGCCAGCAAGCGGCCTAGGGGAGGCGCAGATACGCAGTATTTT. It encodes CASKRPRGGADTQYF.

This clonotype was seen ten or more times. V and J are TRBV7-2 and TRBJ2-3; D might be TRBD2 (5 bases). This CDR3 has 13 residues. V was clipped by 5 bases and J by 8 bases, with 14 bases between them. CDR1 SGHTA and CDR2 FQGNSA come from the germline V gene. The CDR3 DNA follows: TGTGCCAGCAGCCAAACGGACTTTTTTACGCAGTATTTT. Translated: CASSQTDFFTQYF.

The rearrangement uses TRBV10-1 and TRBJ1-5; 8 nucleotides agree with TRBD1. This CDR3 has 13 residues. The ends lost 4 bases at V and 11 bases at J; junction bases unmatched: 7. Per germline, CDR1 WNHNN and CDR2 SYGVQD (reference sequence). The CDR3: CASSADREAAQHF. For the CDR3, the DNA is TGCGCCAGCAGTGCGGACAGGGAGGCAGCCCAGCATTTT.

This clonotype was recorded many times. The rearrangement links TRBV25-1 to TRBJ1-6, with D perhaps matching TRBD1 (5 bases). V was trimmed by 4 bases and J by 9 bases, leaving 13 bases between them. The germline CDR1 and CDR2 sequences are MGHDK and SYGVNS. The CDR3 runs 14 residues. The CDR3 sequence is CASSAGGVGSPLHF. For the CDR3, the DNA is TGTGCCAGCAGTGCTGGGGGAGTTGGTTCACCCCTCCACTTT.

At least ten counts were recorded for this clonotype. The chain couples TRBV7-2 to TRBJ1-1; D perhaps matches TRBD1 (5 bases). V lost 5 bases, J lost 2 bases, and 12 bases lay in between. This CDR3 region has 14 residues. Germline V gene lookup returns CDR1 SGHTA and CDR2 FQGNSA. The CDR3 here is CASSPSGGNTEAFF. The CDR3 nucleotides read TGTGCCAGCAGCCCCTCGGGGGGAAACACTGAAGCTTTCTTT.

In its sample, this clonotype was seen many times. The chain has TRBV7-2 and TRBJ1-6; D remains ambiguous. The CDR3 contains 15 residues. The germline V gene has CDR1 SGHTA and CDR2 FQGNSA. V dropped 0 bases and J dropped 3 bases, with 6 bases sitting between them. In DNA, the CDR3 is TGTGCCAGCAGCTTAGCAAGCGGCTATAATTCACCCCTCCACTTT. It translates to CASSLASGYNSPLHF.

This clonotype was observed many times. The rearrangement uses TRBV4-3 and TRBJ1-5; D gene ambiguous. From germline, CDR1 is LGHNA and CDR2 YSLEER. The CDR3 consists of 14 residues. Trimming removed 1 base at V and 7 bases at J, with 11 bases between. The DNA for the CDR3 is TGCGCCAGCAGCCAAGCTAGGCAGGCCCAGCCCCAGCATTTT. Amino acids: CASSQARQAQPQHF.

This clonotype was found many times. The gene calls are TRBV7-8 and TRBJ2-3; 7 nucleotides line up with TRBD2. Germline CDR1 reads SGHVS; CDR2 reads FQNEAQ. V lost 5 bases to trimming and J lost 2 bases; unmatched junction nucleotides: 7. The CDR3 is made up of 15 amino acids. The CDR3 spells CASSPLGDYTDTQYF. CDR3 nucleotides: TGTGCCAGCAGCCCACTCGGGGACTACACAGATACGCAGTATTTT.

There are a few counts of this clonotype. The chain has TRBV18 and TRBJ1-1, with a weak D call TRBD1 (6 bases). Germline V gives CDR1 KGHSH, CDR2 LQKENI. Trimming took 8 bases from V and 1 from J, leaving 11 bases between them. The CDR3 is 13 amino acids. In DNA, the CDR3 is TGTGCCAGCACTCAGGACAGGAACACTGAAGCTTTCTTT. It encodes CASTQDRNTEAFF.

This clonotype was recorded a few times. The genes are TRBV7-9 and TRBJ2-1; D possibly corresponds to TRBD2 (6 bases). Germline V gives CDR1 SEHNR, CDR2 FQNEAQ (reference sequence). The CDR3 is made up of 15 amino acids. V shed 6 bases and J shed 3 bases, with 15 bases lying between them. The CDR3 is CASRIDRAGYNEQFF. In DNA form, the CDR3 reads TGTGCCAGCAGAATCGACCGAGCGGGCTACAATGAGCAGTTCTTC.

This clonotype was observed many times. This rearrangement joins TRBV7-2 to TRBJ2-1; tentative D call: TRBD2 (6 bases). Trimming shortened V by 1 base and J by 6 bases, and 13 bases separated the two germline ends. The CDR3 extends over 15 amino acids. Per germline, CDR1 SGHTA and CDR2 FQGNSA. The CDR3 DNA sequence: TGTGCCAGCAGCTTAGTGGGGCGGGACCCCAATGAGCAGTTCTTC. It yields the protein CASSLVGRDPNEQFF.

This clonotype was observed many times. V gene TRBV7-2 combines with J gene TRBJ2-7, with TRBD1 matching over 9 bases. CDR3 length equals 17 residues. V was clipped by 5 bases and J by 0 bases; unmatched bases: 11. Germline V lookup: CDR1 SGHTA, CDR2 FQGNSA. The CDR3 DNA is TGTGCCAGCAGCCAACTCCCGACAGGGGGGCACTCCTACGAGCAGTACTTC. Translation: CASSQLPTGGHSYEQYF.

This clonotype was observed at least ten times. The chain recombines TRBV7-2 with TRBJ1-3; D is possibly TRBD1 (5 bases). Germline V gene sequence: CDR1 SGHTA, CDR2 FQGNSA. V was trimmed by 2 bases and J by 0 bases, leaving 14 bases between them. CDR3 size: 17 residues. DNA for the CDR3: TGTGCCAGCAGCTTACAACCGGGGCCCAACTCTGGAAACACCATATATTTT. Translated, it gives CASSLQPGPNSGNTIYF.

This clonotype came up many times. The rearrangement links TRBV7-2 to TRBJ2-4; TRBD1 or TRBD2 may be the D gene (6 bases each). Trimming cost V 3 bases and J 2 bases, with 14 bases left between them. This CDR3 region has 16 residues. CDR1 is SGHTA and CDR2 is FQGNSA in the germline V gene. The CDR3 is CASSFSKGGTKNIQYF. The CDR3 nucleotides are TGTGCCAGCAGCTTCTCCAAGGGGGGTACCAAAAACATTCAGTACTTC.

The chain recombines TRBV7-2 with TRBJ2-7, with 7 bases matching TRBD2. The CDR3 covers 16 residues. The ends lost 0 bases at V and 0 bases at J; junction bases unmatched: 5. Germline values: CDR1 SGHTA, CDR2 FQGNSA. CDR3 protein: CASSLATWGGSYEQYF. CDR3 DNA sequence: TGTGCCAGCAGCTTAGCCACATGGGGGGGCTCCTACGAGCAGTACTTC.

This clonotype was counted only a few times. V and J are TRBV7-2 and TRBJ2-7, with 11 bases lining up with TRBD2. The V and J ends lost 5 bases and 3 bases, in that order; junction bases with no gene match: 6. This CDR3 spans 15 amino acids. Per germline, CDR1 SGHTA and CDR2 FQGNSA. In DNA form, the CDR3 reads TGTGCCAGCAGCCCGACTAGCGGGATCAACTACGAGCAGTACTTC. It translates to CASSPTSGINYEQYF.

This clonotype has at least ten counts. The chain is built from TRBV28 and TRBJ2-1, with 8 bases aligning to TRBD1. CDR3 length equals 15 residues. Germline CDR1 is MDHEN and CDR2 is SYDVKM. The V segment lost 7 bases and the J segment 2 bases; nucleotides outside the gene matches: 7. CDR3 DNA sequence: TGTGCCAGCATACCGGACAGGGTTACCTACAATGAGCAGTTCTTC. It yields the protein CASIPDRVTYNEQFF.

This clonotype was detected a few times. This sequence joins TRBV20-1 and TRBJ1-6; tentatively, D is TRBD1 (5 bases). This CDR3 has 18 amino acids. The germline CDR1 and CDR2 sequences are DFQATT and SNEGSKA (reference sequence). Trimming took off 3 bases at V and 0 bases at J, with 18 bases between the two ends. The CDR3 sequence: CSASSGGTASSYNSPLHF. DNA for the CDR3: TGCAGTGCTAGTAGTGGGGGGACTGCGAGCTCCTATAATTCACCCCTCCACTTT.

At least ten counts were recorded for this clonotype. The chain links TRBV20-1 to TRBJ1-1; 8 bases agree with TRBD1. From germline, CDR1 is DFQATT and CDR2 SNEGSKA (reference sequence). This CDR3 is 17 amino acids long. With 1 base clipped from V and 0 bases from J, the junction kept 10 bases outside the gene matches. The CDR3 DNA is TGCAGTGCTAGAGCACCAGGGGGCGGTAGGGTGAACACTGAAGCTTTCTTT. Encoded protein: CSARAPGGGRVNTEAFF.

This clonotype has a count of ten or more. The CDR3 bases are TGTGCCAGCAGTTTAATGGGGGGGGAAGCTTTCTTT. As protein: CASSLMGGEAFF. The chain recombines TRBV7-2 with TRBJ1-1; D perhaps matches TRBD1 (5 bases). V was pared by 6 bases and J by 8 bases, with 13 bases between. This CDR3 region has 12 residues. Germline V gene data show CDR1 as SGHTA and CDR2 as FQGNSA.

In its sample, this clonotype was seen a few times. The V and J genes are TRBV12-3 or TRBV12-4 and TRBJ2-3; 9 positions match TRBD2. This CDR3 region has 18 residues. The V and J ends lost 3 bases and 3 bases, in that order; junction bases with no gene match: 13. The CDR3 region has the DNA TGTGCCAGCAGTTTCCCCTCGGGACTAGCACGGGGGACAGATACGCAGTATTTT. Encoded protein: CASSFPSGLARGTDTQYF.

In its sample, this clonotype was seen many times. V and J are TRBV12-3 or TRBV12-4 and TRBJ2-6; D ambiguous. V was shortened by 6 bases and J by 4 bases, with 7 bases between the two germline ends. CDR3 size: 13 residues. As DNA, the CDR3 is TGTGCCAGCAGGTTACACGGGGCCAACGTCCTGACTTTC. Its protein product is CASRLHGANVLTF.

The chain carries TRBV28 and TRBJ2-4; unclear D gene. Germline CDR1 MDHEN, CDR2 SYDVKM. The germline V and J ends were trimmed by 5 bases and 0 bases, with 14 bases remaining between them. The length of the CDR3 is 16 residues. The CDR3 DNA follows: TGTGCCAGCAGTACGAACACTAACGGAGCCAAAAACATTCAGTACTTC. Protein: CASSTNTNGAKNIQYF.